This T cell receptor beta chain came from a study of T cell changes during pregnancy in multiple sclerosis. The protocol was immunoSEQ multiplex PCR, while the TCRdb copy is restricted to in-frame clones and leaves out a portion. Here the sample spans about 38,000 clones, around 87% being singletons. This clone has only one observation. Trimming at V came to 4 bases and at J to 4 bases, leaving 5 bases not matched to a gene. The CDR3 is made up of 14 amino acids. The germline CDR1 and CDR2 sequences are LNHDA and SQIVND (reference sequence). The material sequenced was CD4+ T cells from peripheral blood mononuclear cells, taken in the second trimester of pregnancy. The chain is built from TRBV19 and TRBJ1-2, with 8 bases identical to TRBD1. The TCR sequence derives from a female donor with multiple sclerosis, enrolled in a pregnancy study. The CDR3 loop is CASSRDRSGYGYTF. The CDR3 bases are TGTGCCAGTAGTAGGGACAGGTCCGGCTATGGCTACACCTTC.